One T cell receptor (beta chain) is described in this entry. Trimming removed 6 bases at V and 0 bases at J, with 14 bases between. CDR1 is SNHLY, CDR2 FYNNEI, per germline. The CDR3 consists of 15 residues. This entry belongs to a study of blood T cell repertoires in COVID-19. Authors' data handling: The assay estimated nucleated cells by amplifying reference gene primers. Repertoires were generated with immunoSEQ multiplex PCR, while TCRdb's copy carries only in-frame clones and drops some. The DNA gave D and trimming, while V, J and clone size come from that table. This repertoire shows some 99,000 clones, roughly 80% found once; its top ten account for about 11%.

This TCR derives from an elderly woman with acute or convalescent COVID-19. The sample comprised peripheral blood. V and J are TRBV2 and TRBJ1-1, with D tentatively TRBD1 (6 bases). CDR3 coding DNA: TGTGCCAGCAGGAGACGGGGGGGCATGAACACTGAAGCTTTCTTT. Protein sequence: CASRRRGGMNTEAFF.